This paragraph reports one T cell receptor (beta chain). Its antigen is unidentified. This sample was included in a study of cytomegalovirus exposure and HLA in healthy donors. Study in general: Out of roughly 170 million T cells, an earlier analysis found 117 million unique TCR beta sequences in total. Early released data comprised tens of millions of unique TCRs from HLA-typed donors. Study-level points and caveats: Later work showed greater clonal expansion in HLA-associated TCR beta chains than in equally common others. Many donors shared some public TCRs, even though most TCR sequences were rare.

The PCR used 60 Vbeta and 13 Jbeta primers. Using immunoSEQ multiplex PCR, the repertoire was profiled, and TCRdb retains in-frame clones only, with some absent. The sample has around 92,000 clones, under 85% seen once. The germline V and J ends were trimmed by 4 bases and 2 bases, with 9 bases remaining between them. The CDR3 spans 13 residues. Looked up from germline, CDR1 is MNHNS and CDR2 is SASEGT. The chain links TRBV6-1 to TRBJ2-7; D is uncertain. The source material was PBMCs. The clonotype comes from a woman aged 70-85 years in good health and CMV-seropositive. CDR3 in DNA: TGTGCCAGCAGTGGAGGCAGCGCCTACGAGCAGTACTTC. This translates into CASSGGSAYEQYF.